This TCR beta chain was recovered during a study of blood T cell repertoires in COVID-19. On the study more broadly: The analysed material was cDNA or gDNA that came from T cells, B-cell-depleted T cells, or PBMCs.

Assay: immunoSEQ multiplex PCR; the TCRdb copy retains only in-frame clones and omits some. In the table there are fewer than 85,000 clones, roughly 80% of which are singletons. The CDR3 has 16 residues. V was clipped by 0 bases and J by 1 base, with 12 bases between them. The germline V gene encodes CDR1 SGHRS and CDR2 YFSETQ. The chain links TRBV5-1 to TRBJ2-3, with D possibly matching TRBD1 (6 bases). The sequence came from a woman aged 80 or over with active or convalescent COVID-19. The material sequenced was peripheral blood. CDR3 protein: CASSLGQGPGTDTQYF. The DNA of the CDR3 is TGCGCCAGCAGCTTGGGTCAGGGGCCAGGCACAGATACGCAGTATTTT.